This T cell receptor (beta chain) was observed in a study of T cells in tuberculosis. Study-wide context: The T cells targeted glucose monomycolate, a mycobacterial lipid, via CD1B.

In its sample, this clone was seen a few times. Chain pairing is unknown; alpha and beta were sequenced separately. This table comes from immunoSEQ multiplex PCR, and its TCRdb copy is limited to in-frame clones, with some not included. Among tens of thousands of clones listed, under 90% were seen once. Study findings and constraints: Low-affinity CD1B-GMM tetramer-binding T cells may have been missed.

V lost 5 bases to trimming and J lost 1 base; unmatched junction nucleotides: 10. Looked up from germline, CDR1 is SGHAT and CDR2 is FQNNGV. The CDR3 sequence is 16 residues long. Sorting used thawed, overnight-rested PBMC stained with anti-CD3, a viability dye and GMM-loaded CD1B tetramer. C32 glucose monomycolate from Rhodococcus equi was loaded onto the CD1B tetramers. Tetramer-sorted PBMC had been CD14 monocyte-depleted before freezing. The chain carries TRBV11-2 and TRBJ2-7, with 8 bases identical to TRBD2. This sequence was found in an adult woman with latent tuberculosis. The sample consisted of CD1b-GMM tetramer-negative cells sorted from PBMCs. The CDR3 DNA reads TGTGCCAGCAGCCCTCTTAATAGCGGGAATTCCTACGAGCAGTACTTC. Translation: CASSPLNSGNSYEQYF.